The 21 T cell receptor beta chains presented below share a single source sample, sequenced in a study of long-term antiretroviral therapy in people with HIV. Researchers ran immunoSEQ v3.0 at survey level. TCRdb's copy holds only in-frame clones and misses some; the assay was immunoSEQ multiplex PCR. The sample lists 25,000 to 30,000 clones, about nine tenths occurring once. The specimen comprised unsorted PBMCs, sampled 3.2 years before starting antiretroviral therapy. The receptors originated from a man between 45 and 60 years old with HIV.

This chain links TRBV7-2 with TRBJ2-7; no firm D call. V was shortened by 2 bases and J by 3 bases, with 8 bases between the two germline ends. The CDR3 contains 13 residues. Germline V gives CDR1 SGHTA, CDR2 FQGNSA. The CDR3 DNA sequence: TGTGCCAGCAGCTTAAGTTCAGGCTACGAGCAGTACTTC. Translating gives CASSLSSGYEQYF.

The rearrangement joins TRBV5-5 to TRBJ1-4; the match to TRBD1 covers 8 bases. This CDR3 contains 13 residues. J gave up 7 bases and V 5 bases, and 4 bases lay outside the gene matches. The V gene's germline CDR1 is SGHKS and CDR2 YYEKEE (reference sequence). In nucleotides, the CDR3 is TGTGCCAGCAGTGACAGGGGCGGTGAAAAACTGTTTTTT. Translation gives CASSDRGGEKLFF.

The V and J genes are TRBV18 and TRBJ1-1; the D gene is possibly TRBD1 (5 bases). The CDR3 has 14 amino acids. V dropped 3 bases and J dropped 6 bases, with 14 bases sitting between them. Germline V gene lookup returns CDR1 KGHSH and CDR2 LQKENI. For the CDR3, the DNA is TGTGCCAGCTCACCGGACCGAGGGGTAGCTGAAGCTTTCTTT. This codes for CASSPDRGVAEAFF.

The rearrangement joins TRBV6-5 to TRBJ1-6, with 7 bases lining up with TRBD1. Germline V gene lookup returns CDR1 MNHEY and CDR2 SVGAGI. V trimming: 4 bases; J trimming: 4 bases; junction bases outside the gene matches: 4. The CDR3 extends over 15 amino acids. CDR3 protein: CASSSTGPYNSPLHF. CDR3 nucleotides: TGTGCCAGCAGTTCGACAGGGCCGTATAATTCACCCCTCCACTTT.

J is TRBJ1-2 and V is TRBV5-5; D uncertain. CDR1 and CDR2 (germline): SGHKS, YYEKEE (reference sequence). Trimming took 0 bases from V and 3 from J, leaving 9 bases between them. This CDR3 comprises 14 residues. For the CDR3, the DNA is TGTGCCAGCAGCTTGGATGCAGGCGACTATGGCTACACCTTC. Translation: CASSLDAGDYGYTF. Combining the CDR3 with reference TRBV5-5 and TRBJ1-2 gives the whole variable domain DAGVTQSPTHLIKTRGQQVTLRCSPISGHKSVSWYQQVLGQGPQFIFQYYEKEERGRGNFPDRFSARQFPNYSSELNVNALLLGDSALYLCASSLDAGDYGYTFGSGTRLTVV.

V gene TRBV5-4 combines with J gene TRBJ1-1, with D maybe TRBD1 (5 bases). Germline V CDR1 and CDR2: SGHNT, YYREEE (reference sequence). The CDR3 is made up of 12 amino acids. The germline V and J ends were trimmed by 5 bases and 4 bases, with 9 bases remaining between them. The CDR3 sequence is CASSSQGTEAFF. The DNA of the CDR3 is TGTGCCAGCAGTTCGCAGGGCACTGAAGCTTTCTTT. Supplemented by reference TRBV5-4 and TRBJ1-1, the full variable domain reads ETGVTQSPTHLIKTRGQQVTLRCSSQSGHNTVSWYQQALGQGPQFIFQYYREEENGRGNFPPRFSGLQFPNYSSELNVNALELDDSALYLCASSSQGTEAFFGQGTRLTVV.

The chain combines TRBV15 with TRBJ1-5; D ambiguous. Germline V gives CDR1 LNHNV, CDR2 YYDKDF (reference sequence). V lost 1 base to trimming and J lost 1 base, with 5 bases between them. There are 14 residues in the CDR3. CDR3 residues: CATSRVYSNQPQHF. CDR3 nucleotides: TGTGCCACCAGCAGAGTTTACAGCAATCAGCCCCAGCATTTT.

The CDR3 sequence is CASSVDGSRPQHF. DNA for the CDR3: TGTGCCAGCAGCGTAGACGGATCGAGGCCCCAGCATTTT. V usage is TRBV9 and J usage is TRBJ1-5; no firm D call. Germline-derived CDR1 and CDR2 are SGDLS and YYNGEE. The CDR3 consists of 13 residues. V was clipped by 0 bases and J by 9 bases, with 10 bases between them. Complete variable domain (other parts from reference TRBV9 and TRBJ1-5): DSGVTQTPKHLITATGQRVTLRCSPRSGDLSVYWYQQSLDQGLQFLIQYYNGEERAKGNILERFSAQQFPDLHSELNLSSLELGDSALYFCASSVDGSRPQHFGDGTRLSIL.

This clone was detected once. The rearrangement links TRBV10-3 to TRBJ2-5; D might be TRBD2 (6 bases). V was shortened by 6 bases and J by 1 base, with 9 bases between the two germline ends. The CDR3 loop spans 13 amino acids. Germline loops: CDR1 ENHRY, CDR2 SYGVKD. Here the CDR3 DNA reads TGTGCCATCAGGGGGCGGGGCCAAGAGACCCAGTACTTC. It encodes CAIRGRGQETQYF.

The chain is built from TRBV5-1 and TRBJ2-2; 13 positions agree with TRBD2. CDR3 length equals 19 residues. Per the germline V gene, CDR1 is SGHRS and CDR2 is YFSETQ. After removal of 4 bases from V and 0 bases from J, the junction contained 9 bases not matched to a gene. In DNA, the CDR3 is TGCGCCAGCAGCGGGGGACTAGCGGGAAACCTCGCGAACACCGGGGAGCTGTTTTTT. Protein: CASSGGLAGNLANTGELFF.

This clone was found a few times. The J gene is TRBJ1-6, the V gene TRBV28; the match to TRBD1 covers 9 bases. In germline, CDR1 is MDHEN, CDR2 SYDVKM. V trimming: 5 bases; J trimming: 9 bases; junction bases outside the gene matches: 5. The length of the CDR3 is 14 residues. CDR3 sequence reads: CASSPTGGSSPLHF. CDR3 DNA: TGTGCCAGCAGTCCTACAGGGGGCTCTTCACCCCTCCACTTT.

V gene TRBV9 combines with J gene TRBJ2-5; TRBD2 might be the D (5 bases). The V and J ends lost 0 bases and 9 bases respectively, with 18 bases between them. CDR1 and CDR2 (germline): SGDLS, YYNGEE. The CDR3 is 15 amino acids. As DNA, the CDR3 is TGTGCCAGCAGCGTAGGACCGCCGTGGAGGACGGCCCAGTACTTC. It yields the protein CASSVGPPWRTAQYF.

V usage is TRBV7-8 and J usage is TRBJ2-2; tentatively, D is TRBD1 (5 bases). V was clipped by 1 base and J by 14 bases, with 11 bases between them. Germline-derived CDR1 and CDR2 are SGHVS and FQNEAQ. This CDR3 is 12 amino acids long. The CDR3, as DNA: TGTGCCAGCAGCTTAGAGGGGCTAGGACTGTTTTTT. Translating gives CASSLEGLGLFF.

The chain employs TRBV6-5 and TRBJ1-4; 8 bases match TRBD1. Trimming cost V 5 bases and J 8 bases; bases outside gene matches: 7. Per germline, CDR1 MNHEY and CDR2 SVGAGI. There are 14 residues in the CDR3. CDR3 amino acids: CASSRQGTGEKLFF. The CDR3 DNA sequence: TGTGCCAGCAGTCGACAGGGGACCGGAGAAAAACTGTTTTTT.

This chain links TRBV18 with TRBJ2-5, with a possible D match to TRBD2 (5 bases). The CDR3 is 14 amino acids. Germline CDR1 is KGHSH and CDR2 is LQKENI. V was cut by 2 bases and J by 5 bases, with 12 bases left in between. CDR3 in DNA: TGTGCCAGCTCACCAGTGGCTTCGGGGGAGACCCAGTACTTC. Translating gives CASSPVASGETQYF.

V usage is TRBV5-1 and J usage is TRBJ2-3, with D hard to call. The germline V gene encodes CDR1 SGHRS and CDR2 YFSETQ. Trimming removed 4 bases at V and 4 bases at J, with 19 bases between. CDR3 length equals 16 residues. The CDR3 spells CASSPNPGPMADTQYF. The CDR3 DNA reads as TGCGCCAGCAGCCCGAACCCGGGTCCTATGGCAGATACGCAGTATTTT.

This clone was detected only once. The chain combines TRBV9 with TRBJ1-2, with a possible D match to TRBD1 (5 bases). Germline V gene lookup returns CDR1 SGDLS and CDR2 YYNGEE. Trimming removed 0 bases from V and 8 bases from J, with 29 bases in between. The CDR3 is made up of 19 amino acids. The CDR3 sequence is CASSVVTAGRLTPSGGYTF. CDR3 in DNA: TGTGCCAGCAGCGTAGTAACGGCAGGGCGACTTACCCCCTCAGGAGGCTACACCTTC.

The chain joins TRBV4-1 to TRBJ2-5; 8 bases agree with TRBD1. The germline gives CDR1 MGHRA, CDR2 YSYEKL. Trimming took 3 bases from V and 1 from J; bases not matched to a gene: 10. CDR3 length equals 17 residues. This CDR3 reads CASSQAAGGLGQETQYF. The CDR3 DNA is TGCGCCAGCAGCCAGGCCGCAGGGGGCCTGGGCCAAGAGACCCAGTACTTC.

CDR3: CASSSLKGTVQETQYF. CDR3 DNA: TGTGCCAGCAGCTCCCTAAAGGGGACGGTGCAAGAGACCCAGTACTTC. The chain employs TRBV7-9 and TRBJ2-5; tentatively, D is TRBD1 or TRBD2 (5 bases each). V lost 4 bases and J lost 2, with 17 bases in between. Germline CDR1 reads SEHNR; CDR2 reads FQNEAQ (reference sequence). This CDR3 has 16 amino acids.

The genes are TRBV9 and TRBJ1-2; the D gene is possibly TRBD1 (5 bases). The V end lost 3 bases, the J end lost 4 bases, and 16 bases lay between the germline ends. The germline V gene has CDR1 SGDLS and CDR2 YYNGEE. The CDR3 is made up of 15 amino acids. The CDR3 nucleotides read TGTGCCAGCAGCGCTACTAGGACGGGGGTCTATGGCTACACCTTC. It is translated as CASSATRTGVYGYTF.

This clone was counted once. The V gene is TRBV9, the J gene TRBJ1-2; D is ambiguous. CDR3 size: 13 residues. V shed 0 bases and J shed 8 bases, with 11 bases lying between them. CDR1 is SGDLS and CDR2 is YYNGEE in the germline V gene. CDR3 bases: TGTGCCAGCAGCGTAGATTCCTTGGGCGGCTACACCTTC. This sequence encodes CASSVDSLGGYTF.